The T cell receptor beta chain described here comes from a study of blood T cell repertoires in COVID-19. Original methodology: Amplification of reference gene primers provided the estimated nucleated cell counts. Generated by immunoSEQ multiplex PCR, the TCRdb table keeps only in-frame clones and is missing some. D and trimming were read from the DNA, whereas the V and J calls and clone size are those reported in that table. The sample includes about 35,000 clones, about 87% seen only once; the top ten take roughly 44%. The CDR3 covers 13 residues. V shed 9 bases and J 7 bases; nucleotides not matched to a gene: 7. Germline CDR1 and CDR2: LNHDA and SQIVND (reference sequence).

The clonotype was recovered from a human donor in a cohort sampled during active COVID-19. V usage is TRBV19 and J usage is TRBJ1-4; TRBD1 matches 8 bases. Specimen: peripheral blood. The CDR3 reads CASTRGRFEKLFF. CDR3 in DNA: TGTGCCAGCACCAGGGGGCGATTTGAAAAACTGTTTTTT.